The TCR beta chain under discussion was sequenced for a study of shared clonotypes between healthy human individuals. Study at large: Plates per donor: three CD4 naive, three CD4 memory, two CD8 naive, one CD8 memory.

Naive CD8 cells comprised CD45RO-negative, CCR7-positively selected cells, excluding terminally differentiated effector memory CD45RA+ cells. Sequencing used immunoSEQ multiplex PCR; TCRdb keeps in-frame clones, though not all of them. The sample holds about 680,000 clones; around 92% are singletons and the top ten take 24%. Regarding this clone: What it recognizes is unknown.

Germline CDR1 DFQATT, CDR2 SNEGSKA (reference sequence). The CDR3 is 11 residues long. The V gene lost 7 bases and the J gene lost 0 bases, with 7 bases spanning the gap. Study-wide points: In the sorted subsets, rarefaction showed sequencing was incomplete despite large depth. Among donors, the sharing of clonotypes was expected to be influenced by sequencing depth. Naive CD4 clonotype sharing across a handful of donors was around 5%.

The material sequenced was naive CD8+ T cells sorted from blood. The sequence was obtained from a young man in good health. J is TRBJ2-7 and V is TRBV20-1; D call uncertain. CDR3 loop: CSGRTSYEQYF. The CDR3 bases are TGCAGTGGCCGTACCTCCTACGAGCAGTACTTC.